The text below deals with one T cell receptor (beta chain). V was pared by 7 bases and J by 5 bases, with 12 bases between. This CDR3 comprises 14 residues. Germline CDR1 and CDR2: MDHEN and SYDVKM. This sample is drawn from a study of blood T cell repertoires in COVID-19. Study-wide background: Samples taken during acute and convalescent COVID-19 were collected in the United States, Italy and Spain. The analysed material was cDNA or gDNA that came from T cells, B-cell-depleted T cells, or PBMCs.

Original methodology: Amplification from reference gene primers served as the basis for estimated nucleated cell counts. The protocol was immunoSEQ multiplex PCR, while the TCRdb copy is restricted to in-frame clones and leaves out a portion. V and J calls and clone size are those listed in that table; D and trimming were worked out from the DNA. This sample has 140,000 to 150,000 clones, with 85% to 90% found just once. The V gene is TRBV28, the J gene TRBJ1-6; D is ambiguous. The material sequenced was peripheral blood. The sequence was obtained from a woman in her fifties or sixties with active or convalescent COVID-19. This chain's CDR3 is CASTHVAHNSPLHF. The CDR3 nucleotides read TGTGCCAGCACCCATGTGGCTCATAATTCACCCCTCCACTTT.